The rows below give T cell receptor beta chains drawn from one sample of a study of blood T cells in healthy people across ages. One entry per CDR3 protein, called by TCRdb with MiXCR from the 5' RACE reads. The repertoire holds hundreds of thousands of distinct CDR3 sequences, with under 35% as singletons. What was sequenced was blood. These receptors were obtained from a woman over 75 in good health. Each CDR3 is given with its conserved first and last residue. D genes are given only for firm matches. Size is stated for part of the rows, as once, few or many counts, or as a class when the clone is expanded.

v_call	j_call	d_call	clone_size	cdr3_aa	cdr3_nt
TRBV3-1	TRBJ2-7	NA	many	CASSRTGRQEQYF	TGTGCCAGCAGTCGAACAGGGAGGCAAGAGCAGTACTTC
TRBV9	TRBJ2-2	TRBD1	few	CASSVATGQGNGELFF	TGTGCCAGCAGCGTAGCTACGGGACAGGGGAACGGGGAGCTGTTTTTT
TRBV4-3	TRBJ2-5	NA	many	CASSQVIRQETQYF	TGCGCCAGCAGCCAAGTCATACGCCAAGAGACCCAGTACTTC
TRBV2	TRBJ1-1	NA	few	CASKGTQRSTEAFF	TGTGCCAGCAAAGGAACGCAGCGGTCCACTGAAGCTTTCTTT
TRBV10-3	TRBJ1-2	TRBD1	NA	CAISPTGTDNYGYTF	TGTGCCATCAGTCCCACCGGGACAGATAACTATGGCTACACCTTC
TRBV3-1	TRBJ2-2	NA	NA	CASSQREGAGERFF	TGTGCCAGCAGCCAAAGGGAGGGGGCCGGGGAGCGGTTTTTT
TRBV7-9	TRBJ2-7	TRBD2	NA	CASSFWTSGGYEQYF	TGTGCCAGCAGCTTCTGGACTAGCGGGGGCTACGAGCAGTACTTC
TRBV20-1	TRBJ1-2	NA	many	CSANRVGYGYTF	TGCAGTGCTAACAGGGTTGGGTATGGCTACACCTTC
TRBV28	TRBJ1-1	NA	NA	CASRKQVTNTEAFF	TGTGCCAGCAGAAAACAGGTGACGAACACTGAAGCTTTCTTT
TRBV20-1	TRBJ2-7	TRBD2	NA	CSARRSGGASSYNEQYF	TGCAGTGCTAGGAGAAGCGGGGGGGCCTCCTCCTACAATGAGCAGTACTTC
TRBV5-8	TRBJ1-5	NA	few	CASSSEGHRNQPQHF	TGTGCCAGCAGCTCGGAGGGGCATCGCAATCAGCCCCAGCATTTT
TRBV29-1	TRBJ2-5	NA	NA	CSAASFARQEETQYF	TGCAGCGCCGCATCCTTCGCGCGGCAGGAGGAGACCCAGTACTTC
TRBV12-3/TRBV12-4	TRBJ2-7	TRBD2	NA	CVGSHTSGYSYEQYF	TGTGTCGGCAGCCATACTAGCGGGTATTCCTACGAGCAGTACTTC
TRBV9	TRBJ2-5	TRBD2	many	CASSVAGYQETQYF	TGCGCCAGCAGTGTAGCGGGTTACCAAGAGACCCAGTACTTC
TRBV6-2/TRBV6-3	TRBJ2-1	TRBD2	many	CASSIAGSEQFF	TGTGCCAGCAGTATAGCGGGGTCAGAGCAGTTCTTC
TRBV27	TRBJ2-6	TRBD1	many	CASSFRTGVSGANVLTF	TGTGCCAGCAGTTTTAGGACAGGGGTGTCTGGGGCCAACGTCCTGACTTTC
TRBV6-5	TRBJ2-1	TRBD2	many	CASSASGGRYNEQFF	TGTGCCAGCAGTGCTAGCGGGGGGCGATACAATGAGCAGTTCTTC
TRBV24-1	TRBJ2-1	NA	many	CATSDFRGYNEQFF	TGTGCCACCAGTGATTTTCGGGGGTACAATGAGCAGTTCTTC
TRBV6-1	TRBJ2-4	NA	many	CASRDDSGIQYF	TGTGCCAGCAGGGACGACTCGGGCATTCAGTACTTC
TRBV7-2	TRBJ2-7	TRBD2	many	CASSFWGGSYEQYF	TGTGCCAGCAGCTTTTGGGGAGGGTCCTACGAGCAGTACTTC
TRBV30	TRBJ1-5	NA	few	CAWSVKNNQPQHF	TGTGCCTGGAGTGTCAAGAACAATCAGCCCCAGCATTTT
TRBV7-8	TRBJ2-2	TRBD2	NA	CASSLLGTSAGPELFF	TGTGCCAGCAGCTTATTAGGGACTAGCGCGGGCCCGGAGCTGTTTTTT
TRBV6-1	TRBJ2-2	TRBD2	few	CASNRLADGTGELFF	TGTGCCAGCAATAGACTAGCGGATGGAACCGGGGAGCTGTTTTTT
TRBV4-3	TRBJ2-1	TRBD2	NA	CASSQTRRRGGWNEQFF	TGCGCCAGCAGCCAGACGCGTAGGCGCGGGGGGTGGAATGAGCAGTTCTTC
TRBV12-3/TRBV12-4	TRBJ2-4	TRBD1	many	CASTQTGTGRYIQYF	TGTGCCAGCACCCAAACCGGGACAGGGAGATACATTCAGTACTTC
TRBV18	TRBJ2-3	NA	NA	CASSPRRAGPSDTQYF	TGTGCCAGCTCACCACGTCGGGCAGGTCCCTCAGATACGCAGTATTTT
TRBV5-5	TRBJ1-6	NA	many	CASSLDPGAISPLHF	TGTGCCAGCAGCTTGGATCCAGGGGCTATTTCACCCCTCCACTTT
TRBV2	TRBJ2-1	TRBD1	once	CASSFQGAMNNEQFF	TGTGCCAGCAGTTTCCAGGGGGCTATGAACAATGAGCAGTTCTTC
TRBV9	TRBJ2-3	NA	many	CASSVGVGETTDTQYF	TGTGCCAGCAGCGTAGGAGTCGGGGAGACCACAGATACGCAGTATTTT
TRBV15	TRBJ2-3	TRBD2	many	CATSIGTSGTDTQYF	TGTGCCACCAGCATCGGGACTAGCGGCACAGATACGCAGTATTTT
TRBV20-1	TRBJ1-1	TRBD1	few	CSARPGGGRNTEAFF	TGCAGTGCCCGGCCAGGGGGCGGACGTAACACTGAAGCTTTCTTT
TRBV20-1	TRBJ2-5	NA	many	CSAVGVGHQETQYF	TGCAGTGCTGTGGGTGTGGGACACCAAGAGACCCAGTACTTC
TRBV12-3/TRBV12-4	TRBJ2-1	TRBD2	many	CASSLLQASGALSSYNEQFF	TGTGCCAGCAGTCTCCTCCAGGCTAGCGGGGCCCTCAGCTCCTACAATGAGCAGTTCTTC
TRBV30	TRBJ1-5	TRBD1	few	CAWSGRTGRHQPQHF	TGTGCCTGGAGTGGGCGGACAGGGAGGCATCAGCCCCAGCATTTT
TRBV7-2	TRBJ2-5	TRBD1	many	CASARTGGETQYF	TGTGCCAGCGCTAGGACAGGGGGTGAGACCCAGTACTTC
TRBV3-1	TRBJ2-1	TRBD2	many	CASSQDPPGGREQFF	TGTGCCAGCAGCCAAGATCCACCGGGGGGGCGTGAGCAGTTCTTC
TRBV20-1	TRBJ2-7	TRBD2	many	CSARRLAEWPYEQYF	TGCAGTGCTAGACGGCTAGCGGAATGGCCCTACGAGCAGTACTTC
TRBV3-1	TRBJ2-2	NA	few	CASSQGGMPGELFF	TGTGCCAGCAGCCAAGGGGGGATGCCCGGGGAGCTGTTTTTT
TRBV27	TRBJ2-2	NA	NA	CASSFDLGGELFF	TGTGCCAGCAGTTTCGATCTGGGCGGGGAGCTGTTTTTT
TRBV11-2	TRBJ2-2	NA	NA	CASRPWLGSGELFF	TGTGCCAGCAGACCCTGGTTGGGGTCCGGGGAGCTGTTTTTT
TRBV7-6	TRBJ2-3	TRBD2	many	CASSRTSGGLSTDTQYF	TGTGCCAGCAGCCGGACTAGCGGGGGGTTAAGCACAGATACGCAGTATTTT
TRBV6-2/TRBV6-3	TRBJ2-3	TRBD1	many	CASSGQGYPTDTQYF	TGTGCCAGCAGTGGACAGGGATATCCCACCGATACGCAGTATTTT
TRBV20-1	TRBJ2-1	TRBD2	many	CSATGGGAYNEQFF	TGCAGTGCTACCGGCGGGGGGGCCTACAATGAGCAGTTCTTC
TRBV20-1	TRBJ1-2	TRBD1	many	CSAYLQGVGYGYTF	TGCAGTGCTTATCTTCAGGGGGTGGGGTATGGCTACACCTTC
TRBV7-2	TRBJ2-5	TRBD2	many	CASRSRGLAGQETQYF	TGTGCCAGCAGGTCCCGAGGACTAGCGGGGCAAGAGACCCAGTACTTC
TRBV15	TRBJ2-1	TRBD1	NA	CATVPGQEYNEQFF	TGTGCCACGGTTCCGGGACAGGAGTACAATGAGCAGTTCTTC
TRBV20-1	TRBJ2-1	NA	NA	CSAPCGLSYNEQFF	TGCAGTGCCCCCTGTGGGCTCTCCTACAATGAGCAGTTCTTC
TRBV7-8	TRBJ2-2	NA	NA	CASSLEGLLGELFF	TGTGCCAGCAGCCTAGAGGGGCTCCTCGGGGAGCTGTTTTTT
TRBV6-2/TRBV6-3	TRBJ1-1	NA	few	CASRPRIQKNTGMNTEAFF	TGTGCCAGCAGACCCAGAATCCAGAAAAACACAGGGATGAACACTGAAGCTTTCTTT
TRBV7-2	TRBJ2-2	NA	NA	CVSSLGGVAELFF	TGTGTCAGCAGCTTAGGTGGGGTGGCCGAGCTGTTTTTT
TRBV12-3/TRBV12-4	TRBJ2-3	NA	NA	CASIPRVRTDVQYF	TGTGCCAGCATCCCTAGAGTCCGCACAGATGTGCAGTATTTT
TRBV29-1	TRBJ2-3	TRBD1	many	CSVSPNLGQGGDTQYF	TGCAGCGTTTCCCCGAACCTTGGACAGGGGGGAGATACGCAGTATTTT
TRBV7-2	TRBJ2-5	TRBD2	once	CASSFGGTSLETQYF	TGTGCCAGCAGCTTCGGGGGGACTAGTCTAGAGACCCAGTACTTC
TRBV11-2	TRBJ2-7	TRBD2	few	CASSLGGAGPGEQYF	TGTGCCAGCAGCTTAGGGGGAGCGGGGCCGGGGGAGCAGTACTTC
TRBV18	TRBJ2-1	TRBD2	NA	CASSPRLAGGSVDEQFF	TGTGCCAGCTCACCACGACTAGCGGGGGGGAGTGTGGATGAGCAGTTCTTC
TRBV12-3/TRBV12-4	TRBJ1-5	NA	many	CASRRGVQPQHF	TGTGCCAGCAGGAGGGGGGTTCAGCCCCAGCATTTT
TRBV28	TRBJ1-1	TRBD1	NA	CASRRQGNSEAFF	TGTGCCAGCCGGCGACAGGGGAATTCTGAAGCTTTCTTT
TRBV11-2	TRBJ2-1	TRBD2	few	CASSTVAGGLSYNEQFF	TGTGCCAGCAGCACCGTAGCGGGGGGCCTCTCCTACAATGAGCAGTTCTTC
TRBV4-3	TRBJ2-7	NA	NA	CASSQGGTPYNEQYF	TGCGCCAGCAGCCAAGGAGGGACTCCATACAATGAGCAGTACTTC
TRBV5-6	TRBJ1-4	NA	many	CASSLARGATNEKLFF	TGTGCCAGCAGCTTGGCAAGAGGTGCAACTAATGAAAAACTGTTTTTT